This T cell receptor beta chain was sequenced during a study of blood T cells in healthy people across ages. The germline V gene has CDR1 GTSNPN and CDR2 SVGIG (reference sequence). The CDR3 length is 15 residues. Germline trimming cut 1 base from V and 5 bases from J; bases unmatched to any gene: 6. The authors ran a second PCR of roughly 6 to 12 cycles using a sample-barcoded 5' primer and a J-beta primer mix. TCRdb itself ran the 5' RACE reads through MiXCR, one entry per CDR3 protein. The table shows 700,000 or so distinct CDR3 sequences, with roughly 41% occurring only once. The chain joins TRBV30 to TRBJ1-5; 9 positions match TRBD1. The sequencing input was blood. This clonotype originated in an elderly man in good health. This chain's CDR3 is CAWSGRTGVDQPQHF. The CDR3 region has the DNA TGTGCCTGGAGTGGAAGGACAGGGGTTGATCAGCCCCAGCATTTT.